The clone carrying this TCR beta chain was recorded many times. MiXCR was run by TCRdb on the 5' RACE reads, yielding one entry per CDR3 protein. The table lists 110,000 to 150,000 distinct CDR3 sequences, approximately 4% of them singletons. These data originate in a study of human T cells and chemical hapten exposure. The V gene lost 5 bases and the J gene lost 5 bases, with 24 bases spanning the gap. The germline V gene has CDR1 DFQATT and CDR2 SNEGSKA (reference sequence). The CDR3 contains 16 residues. Sequencing started from total RNA isolated from unfractionated whole blood. The genes are TRBV20-1 and TRBJ1-1, with D hard to call. This TCR was sampled from a female donor in good health. For the CDR3, the DNA is TGCAGTGCTCGACGCTCCACTTCTGTCCTTCGTACTGAAGCTTTCTTT. It yields the protein CSARRSTSVLRTEAFF.